These 18 T cell receptor beta chains were sequenced from one sample in a study of siplizumab effects on memory and regulatory T cells. TCRdb keeps only in-frame clones here, not all; method: immunoSEQ multiplex PCR. The sample holds 90,000 to 140,000 clones, about 92% seen once. Sequencing was carried out using CD4+ T cells sorted from blood. Receptor source: a human donor in good health.

The chain joins TRBV6-1 to TRBJ2-3, with TRBD2 matching 11 bases. Per germline, CDR1 MNHNS and CDR2 SASEGT. The CDR3 covers 16 residues. With 4 bases clipped from V and 4 bases from J, the junction kept 7 bases outside the gene matches. The CDR3 bases are TGTGCCAGCAGTGGATTAGCGGGGGGGCGGTCAGATACGCAGTATTTT. Its translation: CASSGLAGGRSDTQYF.

The chain links TRBV13 to TRBJ2-5, with TRBD2 as a possible D gene (6 bases). The CDR3 length is 15 residues. V lost 2 bases and J 7 bases, leaving 17 bases between the germline ends. Germline CDR1 is PRHDT and CDR2 is FYEKMQ (reference sequence). The CDR3 here is CASSLRAGPPGTQYF. The CDR3 DNA is TGTGCCAGCAGCTTACGGGCGGGACCCCCAGGGACCCAGTACTTC.

The chain recombines TRBV7-2 with TRBJ2-7; 7 bases align to TRBD2. The CDR3 runs to 14 residues. CDR1 and CDR2 from the germline V gene are SGHTA and FQGNSA. V shed 3 bases and J 7 bases; nucleotides not matched to a gene: 9. For the CDR3, the DNA is TGTGCCAGCAGCTTGGGACTAAAAATAGGGGAGCAGTACTTC. Its translation: CASSLGLKIGEQYF.

The J gene is TRBJ2-7, the V gene TRBV27, with D possibly being TRBD1 (5 bases). The germline V and J ends were trimmed by 3 bases and 4 bases, with 16 bases remaining between them. Germline V lookup: CDR1 MNHEY, CDR2 SMNVEV (reference sequence). The CDR3 covers 15 residues. The CDR3 DNA reads as TGTGCCAGCAGTTTTAGGGCGACAGCGCTTTACGAGCAGTACTTC. Translation: CASSFRATALYEQYF.

This sequence joins TRBV11-2 and TRBJ2-4; no firm D call. CDR3 size: 12 residues. CDR1 and CDR2 (germline): SGHAT, FQNNGV. V gave up 5 bases and J gave up 6 bases, with 8 bases separating them. The CDR3 coding sequence is TGTGCCAGCAGCCAACCTGGAAACATTCAGTACTTC. This encodes CASSQPGNIQYF.

The genes are TRBV5-6 and TRBJ2-2; the D gene is possibly TRBD1 (6 bases). Germline V gene sequence: CDR1 SGHDT, CDR2 YYEEEE. Trimming stripped 2 bases from V and 6 bases from J, with 14 bases between. This CDR3 contains 15 residues. CDR3: CASSFGTPQAGELFF. The CDR3 nucleotides are TGTGCCAGCAGCTTCGGGACACCTCAGGCCGGGGAGCTGTTTTTT.

This chain joins TRBV27 and TRBJ2-2; D is unclear. Looked up from germline, CDR1 is MNHEY and CDR2 is SMNVEV (reference sequence). With 3 bases removed from V and 2 bases from J, the gap between germline ends came to 10 bases. The CDR3 contains 15 residues. DNA for the CDR3: TGTGCCAGCAGTTTTCGTGCCATCAACACCGGGGAGCTGTTTTTT. It specifies CASSFRAINTGELFF.

The gene calls are TRBV27 and TRBJ1-4; no clear D gene. Trimming took off 6 bases at V and 3 bases at J, with 11 bases between the two ends. The germline CDR1 and CDR2 sequences are MNHEY and SMNVEV (reference sequence). There are 14 residues in the CDR3. The CDR3 DNA is TGTGCCAGCAGACCTCAATCCGCTAATGAAAAACTGTTTTTT. Translating it yields CASRPQSANEKLFF. Drawing the rest from reference TRBV27 and TRBJ1-4, the complete variable domain is EAQVTQNPRYLITVTGKKLTVTCSQNMNHEYMSWYRQDPGLGLRQIYYSMNVEVTDKGDVPEGYKVSRKEKRNFPLILESPSPNQTSLYFCASRPQSANEKLFFGSGTQLSVL.

This sequence joins TRBV19 and TRBJ2-1; TRBD2 is a possible D gene (5 bases). The CDR3 spans 16 residues. Looked up from germline, CDR1 is LNHDA and CDR2 is SQIVND (reference sequence). CDR3 protein: CATRRRGSASYNEQFF. The DNA of the CDR3 is TGTGCAACCCGGCGCCGGGGTTCAGCATCCTACAATGAGCAGTTCTTC.

This chain links TRBV2 with TRBJ1-4, with a weak D call TRBD1 (5 bases). Trimming pared 7 bases from V and 0 bases from J, leaving 15 bases between. This CDR3 comprises 16 residues. From germline, CDR1 is SNHLY and CDR2 FYNNEI. The CDR3 is CASKKRWDSTNEKLFF. In DNA form, the CDR3 reads TGTGCCAGCAAAAAACGGTGGGACTCAACTAATGAAAAACTGTTTTTT.

The chain employs TRBV10-3 and TRBJ1-2; D is uncertain. CDR3 length: 14 residues. Trimming took 5 bases from V and 5 from J, leaving 15 bases between them. The germline CDR1 and CDR2 sequences are ENHRY and SYGVKD. CDR3 DNA sequence: TGTGCCATCAGTCCCGTCTCGGAGGCGTATGGCTACACCTTC. It specifies CAISPVSEAYGYTF.

The chain links TRBV5-1 to TRBJ1-4, with a possible D match to TRBD1 (6 bases). Germline lookup yields CDR1 SGHRS and CDR2 YFSETQ. V was trimmed by 4 bases and J by 5 bases, leaving 12 bases between them. The CDR3 sequence is 14 residues long. The CDR3 region has the DNA TGCGCCAGCAGCCCGGGACACGGGAATGAAAAACTGTTTTTT. Its translation: CASSPGHGNEKLFF. Drawing the rest from reference TRBV5-1 and TRBJ1-4, the complete variable domain is KAGVTQTPRYLIKTRGQQVTLSCSPISGHRSVSWYQQTPGQGLQFLFEYFSETQRNKGNFPGRFSGRQFSNSRSEMNVSTLELGDSALYLCASSPGHGNEKLFFGSGTQLSVL.

This sequence joins TRBV7-9 and TRBJ2-7; D is uncertain. Germline V gives CDR1 SEHNR, CDR2 FQNEAQ (reference sequence). This CDR3 has 12 amino acids. Trimming stripped 6 bases from V and 0 bases from J, with 6 bases between. In nucleotides, the CDR3 is TGTGCCAGCAGGTCTCCCTCCTACGAGCAGTACTTC. It is translated as CASRSPSYEQYF.

The chain employs TRBV4-1 and TRBJ2-3; TRBD1 agrees at 7 bases. Looked up from germline, CDR1 is MGHRA and CDR2 is YSYEKL. The CDR3 extends over 15 amino acids. The V segment lost 6 bases and the J segment 5 bases; nucleotides outside the gene matches: 11. The CDR3 bases are TGCGCCAGCAGGAAAGGGCAGGGGGAAGTAGATACGCAGTATTTT. It encodes CASRKGQGEVDTQYF.

The rearrangement links TRBV7-8 to TRBJ2-1; TRBD2 matches 11 bases. V trimming: 4 bases; J trimming: 10 bases; junction bases outside the gene matches: 3. CDR3 size: 13 residues. CDR1 is SGHVS, CDR2 FQNEAQ, per germline. This CDR3 is CASSYLAGGEQFF. CDR3 nucleotide sequence: TGTGCCAGCAGCTACTTAGCGGGAGGGGAGCAGTTCTTC.

The genes are TRBV30 and TRBJ2-3, with D possibly TRBD1 on 5 matching bases. The CDR3 totals 15 residues. The V gene lost 5 bases and the J gene lost 1 base, with 16 bases spanning the gap. Germline CDR1 reads GTSNPN; CDR2 reads SVGIG (reference sequence). CDR3 region: CAWGATGRGTDTQYF. As DNA, the CDR3 is TGTGCCTGGGGGGCGACTGGCCGAGGCACAGATACGCAGTATTTT.

This clone has only one observation. The chain combines TRBV7-9 with TRBJ1-2; D remains unclear. This CDR3 is 13 amino acids long. CDR1 SEHNR and CDR2 FQNEAQ come from the germline V gene (reference sequence). Trimming pared 5 bases from V and 3 bases from J, leaving 10 bases between. The CDR3 DNA sequence: TGTGCCAGCAGCCCACTTAGGGACTATGGCTACACCTTC. Its translation is CASSPLRDYGYTF. The complete variable domain, with remaining parts taken from reference TRBV7-9 and TRBJ1-2, reads DTGVSQNPRHKITKRGQNVTFRCDPISEHNRLYWYRQTLGQGPEFLTYFQNEAQLEKSRLLSDRFSAERPKGSFSTLEIQRTEQGDSAMYLCASSPLRDYGYTFGSGTRLTVV.

The chain combines TRBV6-1 with TRBJ1-1; tentatively, D is TRBD1 (5 bases). The CDR3 is made up of 12 amino acids. Trimming cost V 0 bases and J 9 bases, with 8 bases left between them. Germline assignment: CDR1 MNHNS and CDR2 SASEGT. This CDR3 is CASSEAGTQAFF. The CDR3 bases are TGTGCCAGCAGTGAAGCCGGGACGCAAGCTTTCTTT.